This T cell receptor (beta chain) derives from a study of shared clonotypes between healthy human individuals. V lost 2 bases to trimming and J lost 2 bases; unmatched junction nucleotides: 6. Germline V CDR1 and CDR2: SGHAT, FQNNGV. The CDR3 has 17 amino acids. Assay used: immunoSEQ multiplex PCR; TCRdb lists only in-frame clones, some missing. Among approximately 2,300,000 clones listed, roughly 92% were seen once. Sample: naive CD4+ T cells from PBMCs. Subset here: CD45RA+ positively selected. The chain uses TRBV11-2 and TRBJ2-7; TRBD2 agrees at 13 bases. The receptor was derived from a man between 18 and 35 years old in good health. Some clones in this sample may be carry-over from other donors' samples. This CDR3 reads CASSLTWTSGSPYEQYF. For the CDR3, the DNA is TGTGCCAGCAGCTTAACCTGGACTAGCGGGAGCCCCTACGAGCAGTACTTC.